This T cell receptor beta chain was found in a study of siplizumab effects on memory and regulatory T cells. Whole-study findings and limits: Naive T cells seemed more diverse than memory cells; they also seemed major alloresponse contributors. Whether proliferating Tregs in siplizumab cultures suppress was not functionally confirmed.

Assays captured approximately 100,000 TCR templates per sample. Some clones are missing from TCRdb's copy, which holds only in-frame ones; the method was immunoSEQ multiplex PCR. The repertoire holds about 87,000 clones, with 85% to 95% as singletons. This clone appeared a single time. No antigen is known for it. The CDR3 contains 17 residues. CDR1 and CDR2 from the germline V gene are SQVTM and ANQGSEA. The ends lost 4 bases at V and 0 bases at J; junction bases unmatched: 11. The TCR originated in a human donor in good health. J is TRBJ2-3 and V is TRBV29-1; 9 bases align to TRBD1. The sequencing sample was made of non-Treg CD4+ T cells sorted from blood. The CDR3 DNA sequence: TGCAGCGTTGGCCGGGACAGGGCCGCTCCTAGCACAGATACGCAGTATTTT. Translation gives CSVGRDRAAPSTDTQYF.